This T cell receptor beta chain was documented in a study of shared clonotypes between healthy human individuals. Here immunoSEQ multiplex PCR was the method, and the copy in TCRdb shows in-frame clones only, minus some. The data hold approximately 720,000 clones, with about two thirds observed a single time. Germline-derived CDR1 and CDR2 are SQVTM and ANQGSEA. The CDR3 spans 13 residues. Trimming pared 4 bases from V and 2 bases from J, leaving 9 bases between. The sequenced sample was memory CD4+ T cells sorted from blood. Documented subset: CD45RA-negative fraction. V usage is TRBV29-1 and J usage is TRBJ2-1, with D hard to call. This sequence originates from a young woman in good health. CDR3: CSVVRQTYNEQFF. The DNA for the CDR3 is TGCAGCGTTGTTCGCCAAACCTACAATGAGCAGTTCTTC.